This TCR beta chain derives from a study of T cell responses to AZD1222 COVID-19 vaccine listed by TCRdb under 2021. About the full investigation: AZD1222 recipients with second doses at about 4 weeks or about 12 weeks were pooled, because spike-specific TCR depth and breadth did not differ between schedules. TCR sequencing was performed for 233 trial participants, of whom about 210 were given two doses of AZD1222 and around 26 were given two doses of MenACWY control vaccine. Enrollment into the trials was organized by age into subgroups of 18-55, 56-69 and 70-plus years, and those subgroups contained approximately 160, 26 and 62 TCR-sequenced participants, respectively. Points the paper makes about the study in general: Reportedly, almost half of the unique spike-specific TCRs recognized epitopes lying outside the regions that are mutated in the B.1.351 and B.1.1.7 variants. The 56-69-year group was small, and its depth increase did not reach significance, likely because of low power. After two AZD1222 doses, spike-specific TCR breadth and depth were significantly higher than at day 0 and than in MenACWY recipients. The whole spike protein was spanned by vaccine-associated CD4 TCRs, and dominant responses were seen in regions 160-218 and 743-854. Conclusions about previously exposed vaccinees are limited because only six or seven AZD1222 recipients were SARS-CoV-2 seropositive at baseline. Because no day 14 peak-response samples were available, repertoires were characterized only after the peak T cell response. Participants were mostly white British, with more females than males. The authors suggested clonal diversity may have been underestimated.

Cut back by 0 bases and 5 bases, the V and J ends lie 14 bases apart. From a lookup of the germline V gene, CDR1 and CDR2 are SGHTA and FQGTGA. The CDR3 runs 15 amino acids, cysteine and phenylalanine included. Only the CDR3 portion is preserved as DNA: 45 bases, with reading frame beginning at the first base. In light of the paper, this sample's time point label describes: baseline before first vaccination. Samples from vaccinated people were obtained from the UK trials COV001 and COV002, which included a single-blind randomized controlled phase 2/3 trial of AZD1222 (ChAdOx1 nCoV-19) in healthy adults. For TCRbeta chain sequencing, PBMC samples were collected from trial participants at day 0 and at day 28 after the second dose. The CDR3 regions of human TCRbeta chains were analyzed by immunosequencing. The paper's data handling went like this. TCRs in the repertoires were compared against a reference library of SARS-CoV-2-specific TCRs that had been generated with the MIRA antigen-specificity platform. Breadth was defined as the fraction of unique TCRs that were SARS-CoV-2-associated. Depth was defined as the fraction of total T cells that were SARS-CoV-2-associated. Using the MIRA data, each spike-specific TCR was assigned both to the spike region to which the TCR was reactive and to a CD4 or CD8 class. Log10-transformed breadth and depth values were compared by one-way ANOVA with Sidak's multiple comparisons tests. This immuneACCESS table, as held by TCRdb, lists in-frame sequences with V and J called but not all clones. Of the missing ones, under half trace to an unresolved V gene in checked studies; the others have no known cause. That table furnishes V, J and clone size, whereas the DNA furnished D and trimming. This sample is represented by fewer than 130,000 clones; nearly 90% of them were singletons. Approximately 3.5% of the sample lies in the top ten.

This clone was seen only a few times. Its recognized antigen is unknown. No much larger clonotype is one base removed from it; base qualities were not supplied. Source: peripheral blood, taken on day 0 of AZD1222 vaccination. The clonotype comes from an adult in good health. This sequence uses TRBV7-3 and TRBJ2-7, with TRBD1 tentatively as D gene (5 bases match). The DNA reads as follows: TGTGCCAGCAGCTTAACGGGGCAGGGCAACCACGAGCAGTACTTC. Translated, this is CASSLTGQGNHEQYF. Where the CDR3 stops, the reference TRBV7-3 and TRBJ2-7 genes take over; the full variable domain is GAGVSQTPSNKVTEKGKYVELRCDPISGHTALYWYRQSLGQGPEFLIYFQGTGAADDSGLPNDRFFAVRPEGSVSTLKIQRTERGDSAVYLCASSLTGQGNHEQYFGPGTRLTVT.